This section outlines one T cell receptor beta chain sequence together with its context. The sample comes from a study of blood T cell repertoires in COVID-19. Study summary: T cells, B-cell-depleted T cells, or PBMCs supplied cDNA or gDNA.

CDR1 GTSNPN and CDR2 SVGIG come from the germline V gene (reference sequence). CDR3 size: 13 residues. Trimming pared 4 bases from V and 4 bases from J, leaving 12 bases between. As originally analysed: Amplification of reference gene primers was used by the study to estimate nucleated cell counts. Sequencing used immunoSEQ multiplex PCR; TCRdb keeps in-frame clones, though not all of them. D and trimming were read from the DNA, whereas the V and J calls and clone size are those reported in that table. The table records around 230,000 clones, about 80% of them present only once. The sample comprised peripheral blood. V usage is TRBV30 and J usage is TRBJ2-3; D might be TRBD2 (5 bases). This receptor was taken from a woman between 35 and 50 years old with active or convalescent COVID-19. This CDR3 reads CAWTEGNADTQYF. The CDR3 bases are TGTGCCTGGACTGAGGGAAATGCAGATACGCAGTATTTT.